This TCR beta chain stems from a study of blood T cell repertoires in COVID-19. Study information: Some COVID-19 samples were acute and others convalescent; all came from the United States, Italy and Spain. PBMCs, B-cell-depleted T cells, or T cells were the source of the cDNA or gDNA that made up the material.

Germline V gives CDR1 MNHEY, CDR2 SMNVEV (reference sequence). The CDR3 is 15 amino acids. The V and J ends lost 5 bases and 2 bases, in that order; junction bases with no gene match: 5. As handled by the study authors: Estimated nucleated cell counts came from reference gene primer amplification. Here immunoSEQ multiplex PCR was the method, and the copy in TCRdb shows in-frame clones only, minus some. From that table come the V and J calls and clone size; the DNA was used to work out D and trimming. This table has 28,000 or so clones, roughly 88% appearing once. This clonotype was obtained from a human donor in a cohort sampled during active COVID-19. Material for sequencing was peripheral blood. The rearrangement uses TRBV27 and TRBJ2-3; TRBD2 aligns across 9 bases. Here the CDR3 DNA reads TGTGCCAGCAGTACTCTAGCGGGGCTCACAGATACGCAGTATTTT. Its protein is CASSTLAGLTDTQYF.